The 6 T cell receptor beta chains presented below share a single source sample, sequenced in a study of neurological immune-mediated disorders. TCRdb redid the calling of the 5' RACE reads with MiXCR, one entry per CDR3 protein. The repertoire has tens of thousands of distinct CDR3 sequences, less than 11% of them found once; the top ten carry roughly 20%. Sequenced: PBMCs. The receptors derive from an older woman with HTLV-1-associated myelopathy (HAM/TSP).

Ten or more counts support this clonotype. This sequence joins TRBV20-1 and TRBJ1-5, with D possibly matching TRBD1 (5 bases). This CDR3 is 16 amino acids long. Germline lookup yields CDR1 DFQATT and CDR2 SNEGSKA (reference sequence). Trimming took off 2 bases at V and 3 bases at J, with 17 bases between the two ends. CDR3 loop: CSARPWSGTNNQPQHF. CDR3 coding DNA: TGCAGTGCTAGACCTTGGTCAGGGACCAACAATCAGCCCCAGCATTTT.

This clonotype was counted many times. The V call is TRBV20-1, the J call TRBJ1-2, with a tentative D call TRBD1 (6 bases). Germline V lookup: CDR1 DFQATT, CDR2 SNEGSKA (reference sequence). The CDR3 extends over 15 amino acids. Trimming removed 0 bases at V and 4 bases at J, with 15 bases between. Here the CDR3 reads CSARDGWRGGYGYTF. The CDR3 DNA sequence: TGCAGTGCTAGAGACGGGTGGAGAGGGGGCTATGGCTACACCTTC.

The table lists this clonotype with many counts. The chain recombines TRBV5-1 with TRBJ2-6; the D call may be TRBD1 or TRBD2 (5 bases each). This CDR3 has 18 residues. Trimming cost V 0 bases and J 3 bases, with 16 bases left between them. CDR1 and CDR2 (germline): SGHRS, YFSETQ. In DNA form, the CDR3 reads TGCGCCAGCAGCTTGGTAAGCGCCGGGGCGCGTGGGGCCAACGTCCTGACTTTC. This encodes CASSLVSAGARGANVLTF.

Many counts were recorded for this clonotype. J is TRBJ1-6 and V is TRBV12-3 or TRBV12-4, with D possibly matching TRBD1 (6 bases). V dropped 6 bases and J dropped 7 bases, with 19 bases sitting between them. The CDR3 contains 16 residues. The CDR3 spells CASRNRFDRRNSPLHF. DNA of the CDR3: TGTGCCAGCAGAAATAGATTCGACAGGAGGAATTCACCCCTCCACTTT.

There are many counts of this clonotype. V gene TRBV20-1 combines with J gene TRBJ2-5, with 8 bases matching TRBD2. The CDR3 covers 16 residues. After removal of 5 bases from V and 5 bases from J, the junction contained 16 bases not matched to a gene. The germline V gene encodes CDR1 DFQATT and CDR2 SNEGSKA (reference sequence). This CDR3 is CSAVQFRGGAGETQYF. DNA of the CDR3: TGCAGTGCTGTCCAGTTTCGGGGGGGGGCCGGGGAGACCCAGTACTTC.

This clonotype has a count of ten or more. The V call is TRBV19, the J call TRBJ2-3, with a tentative D call TRBD1 (6 bases). From germline, CDR1 is LNHDA and CDR2 SQIVND (reference sequence). The germline V and J ends were trimmed by 7 bases and 0 bases, with 14 bases remaining between them. The CDR3 length is 15 residues. This CDR3 is CASTPTGPSTDTQYF. In nucleotides, the CDR3 is TGTGCCAGTACCCCGACAGGCCCTAGCACAGATACGCAGTATTTT.